The entry below gives a single T cell receptor beta chain sequence along with its context. Two oligonucleotides, mixed equimolar, formed the beta constant-region primer covering TRBC1 and TRBC2. Ligation attached a single-stranded oligonucleotide with a 12-nucleotide UMI and the SP2 primer to the cDNA 3' end. TCRdb re-called the UMI-ligation and nested PCR reads through MiXCR, storing one row per CDR3 protein. Of tens of thousands of distinct CDR3 sequences in the sample, around 13% were seen once. From the second PCR step, alpha and beta chains were amplified apart. This specimen belongs to a study of naive and memory T cell subsets. The CDR3 has 15 amino acids. CDR1 and CDR2 (germline): MNHEY, SMNVEV (reference sequence). Losses at the gene ends were 6 bases for V and 3 bases for J; bases not matched to a gene: 11.

The source material was central memory CD4+ T cells from blood. This clonotype was obtained from a human donor in good health. The chain has TRBV27 and TRBJ2-7; 7 nucleotides agree with TRBD1. The CDR3 here is CASSLKGTAGYEQYF. Written as DNA, the CDR3 is TGTGCCAGCAGCCTCAAGGGGACAGCTGGCTACGAGCAGTACTTC.